This T cell receptor (beta chain) was found in a study of blood T cell dynamics during melanoma immunotherapy. Study in general: First-line therapy was either pembrolizumab or nivolumab with ipilimumab for metastatic melanoma. Study-level points and caveats: It remained unknown if the driving T cell clones were melanoma-specific. Unlike progressors, later disease-control patients had W3 repertoires gaining clonality or diversity.

DNA loading was fixed at 350 ng for all bulk PBMC samples. The protocol was immunoSEQ multiplex PCR, while the TCRdb copy is restricted to in-frame clones and leaves out a portion. The top ten hold roughly a third of the sample, which has approximately 6,000 clones, around 80% seen once. Time point described: week 3, after first cycle of checkpoint inhibitor. The germline gives CDR1 SGHAT, CDR2 FQNNGV. The V gene lost 2 bases and the J gene lost 1 base, with 20 bases spanning the gap. The CDR3 runs 18 residues. On this clone: Antigen specificity is unknown.

The TCR was taken from a human donor with melanoma. The sample in question was blood, obtained from a patient treated with checkpoint blockade. This chain links TRBV11-2 with TRBJ1-1; D may be TRBD1 (6 bases). CDR3 in amino acids: CASSLILGSGQKNTEAFF. CDR3 coding DNA: TGTGCCAGCAGCTTAATTCTCGGGTCCGGACAGAAGAACACTGAAGCTTTCTTT. Full variable domain (missing parts from reference TRBV11-2 and TRBJ1-1): EAGVAQSPRYKIIEKRQSVAFWCNPISGHATLYWYQQILGQGPKLLIQFQNNGVVDDSQLPKDRFSAERLKGVDSTLKIQPAKLEDSAVYLCASSLILGSGQKNTEAFFGQGTRLTVV.